These 2 T cell receptor beta chains were sequenced from one sample in a study of T-cell memory formation after mild COVID-19. Via MiXCR, TCRdb re-called the 5' RACE reads, giving one row per CDR3 protein. The profile shows roughly 190,000 distinct CDR3 sequences, approximately 20% of them singletons. Sequencing was carried out using PBMCs or a T cell subset sorted from them (not recorded which). The receptors shown here come from an adult woman who had mild COVID-19 (a few samples of this study predate the infection). Cell type and time point are not known.

This sequence joins TRBV27 and TRBJ2-2; D is unresolved. The CDR3 sequence is 14 residues long. Germline loops: CDR1 MNHEY, CDR2 SMNVEV (reference sequence). V shed 2 bases and J shed 4 bases, with 8 bases lying between them. CDR3 region: CASSLPSVTGELFF. CDR3 bases: TGTGCCAGCAGTTTACCGTCGGTCACCGGGGAGCTGTTTTTT.

This clonotype came up a few times. V and J are TRBV7-3 and TRBJ1-6, with a weak D call TRBD1 (6 bases). Looked up from germline, CDR1 is SGHTA and CDR2 is FQGTGA. The V and J ends lost 5 bases and 0 bases respectively, with 11 bases between them. The CDR3 is made up of 16 amino acids. CDR3 protein: CASSQQGSSYNSPLHF. The CDR3 DNA reads as TGTGCCAGCAGCCAACAGGGTAGCTCCTATAATTCACCCCTCCACTTT.